This passage covers 26 T cell receptor beta chains from one sample sequenced in a study of cytomegalovirus exposure and HLA in healthy donors. Both 60 Vbeta primers and 13 Jbeta primers went into the PCR. The method was immunoSEQ multiplex PCR; TCRdb's version includes in-frame clones alone and lacks a portion of them. The sample yields some 150,000 clones, around 80% seen once. The sample was PBMCs. Receptors were obtained from a man aged 35-49 years in good health and CMV-seronegative.

This chain links TRBV30 with TRBJ1-1; TRBD1 agrees at 8 bases. Germline CDR1 GTSNPN, CDR2 SVGIG (reference sequence). Germline trimming cut 1 base from V and 4 bases from J; bases unmatched to any gene: 8. This CDR3 comprises 15 residues. CDR3 region: CAWSATGDFSTEAFF. CDR3 in DNA: TGTGCCTGGAGTGCGACAGGGGACTTTTCCACTGAAGCTTTCTTT.

In regard to this clone: A junction end diverges from the germline sequence, so it may reflect a read error. The rearrangement joins TRBV5-4 to TRBJ2-6, with a tentative D call TRBD1 (5 bases). The germline V gene encodes CDR1 SGHNT and CDR2 YYREEE (reference sequence). The CDR3 consists of 15 residues. CDR3 nucleotide sequence: TGTGCCAGCAGCCCCCCCCCTTCTGGGGCCAACGGCCTGACTTTC. The encoded protein is CASSPPPSGANGLTF. Based on the CDR3 plus reference TRBV5-4 and TRBJ2-6, the full variable domain is ETGVTQSPTHLIKTRGQQVTLRCSSQSGHNTVSWYQQALGQGPQFIFQYYREEENGRGNFPPRFSGLQFPNYSSELNVNALELDDSALYLCASSPPPSGANGLTFGAGSRLTVL.

V gene TRBV7-2 combines with J gene TRBJ2-7, with 12 bases lining up with TRBD2. The V gene's germline CDR1 is SGHTA and CDR2 FQGNSA. The CDR3 runs 15 residues. V shed 5 bases, J shed 3 bases, and the junction held 5 bases outside the gene matches. The CDR3 loop is CASSASLAGGYEQYF. The CDR3, as DNA: TGTGCCAGCAGCGCATCACTAGCGGGAGGCTACGAGCAGTACTTC.

The V call is TRBV5-1, the J call TRBJ2-5; D not resolved. The J call is in doubt because the DNA end fits TRBJ2-7 better. The CDR3 extends over 13 amino acids. In germline, CDR1 is SGHRS, CDR2 YFSETQ. In DNA, the CDR3 is TGCGCCAGCAGCTTGACCGGTCTCTACGAGCAGTACTTC. Translating gives CASSLTGLYEQYF.

This chain links TRBV10-3 with TRBJ2-5; TRBD1 matches 9 bases. TRBJ2-7 explains the end of the DNA better; the J call may be wrong. The CDR3 has 13 residues. Germline values: CDR1 ENHRY, CDR2 SYGVKD. CDR3: CAISGGQGNEQYF. As DNA, the CDR3 is TGTGCCATCAGTGGGGGACAGGGCAACGAGCAGTACTTC.

J is TRBJ1-2 and V is TRBV7-9; D perhaps matches TRBD1 (5 bases). The CDR3 runs to 14 residues. Looked up from germline, CDR1 is SEHNR and CDR2 is FQNEAQ (reference sequence). The ends were cut back, 1 base at V and 0 bases at J, with 6 bases in the middle. The CDR3 region has the DNA TGTGCCAGCAGCTTAGGGACAACTAACTATGGCTACACCTTC. Translating it yields CASSLGTTNYGYTF.

V usage is TRBV27 and J usage is TRBJ2-7, with TRBD1 as a possible D gene (6 bases). The CDR3 length is 16 residues. The germline CDR1 and CDR2 sequences are MNHEY and SMNVEV (reference sequence). V was shortened by 5 bases and J by 2 bases, with 19 bases between the two germline ends. CDR3 bases: TGTGCCAGCAGTCCCTCCCAGGGGTGGCTAGCCTACGAGCAGTACTTC. It encodes CASSPSQGWLAYEQYF.

The chain is built from TRBV12-5 and TRBJ2-5; 9 positions match TRBD1. Per germline, CDR1 LGHNT and CDR2 FRNRAP. Trimming took 6 bases from V and 0 from J; bases not matched to a gene: 5. The CDR3 spans 15 residues. The CDR3 DNA follows: TGTGCTAGTGGCCCCGGGACAGGGTACCAAGAGACCCAGTACTTC. Encoded protein: CASGPGTGYQETQYF. Filled out from reference TRBV12-5 and TRBJ2-5, the complete variable domain reads DARVTQTPRHKVTEMGQEVTMRCQPILGHNTVFWYRQTMMQGLELLAYFRNRAPLDDSGMPKDRFSAEMPDATLATLKIQPSEPRDSAVYFCASGPGTGYQETQYFGPGTRLLVL.

This chain connects TRBV5-1 to TRBJ2-5, with a tentative D call TRBD1 (7 bases). Trimming removed 4 bases at V and 5 bases at J, with 15 bases between. CDR3 size: 14 residues. Germline V gene sequence: CDR1 SGHRS, CDR2 YFSETQ. This CDR3 reads CASSPSRGEETQYF. The CDR3, as DNA: TGCGCCAGCAGCCCTAGCAGGGGGGAGGAGACCCAGTACTTC. Full variable domain (outside the CDR3, taken from reference TRBV5-1 and TRBJ2-5): KAGVTQTPRYLIKTRGQQVTLSCSPISGHRSVSWYQQTPGQGLQFLFEYFSETQRNKGNFPGRFSGRQFSNSRSEMNVSTLELGDSALYLCASSPSRGEETQYFGPGTRLLVL.

This clone was seen a few times. The V and J genes are TRBV2 and TRBJ2-1; 7 bases map to TRBD2. This CDR3 is built from 15 residues. The germline CDR1 and CDR2 sequences are SNHLY and FYNNEI. Trimming at V came to 4 bases and at J to 5 bases, leaving 8 bases not matched to a gene. The chain's CDR3 is CASSVRLAANNEQFF. As DNA, the CDR3 is TGTGCCAGCAGTGTACGTCTAGCGGCCAACAATGAGCAGTTCTTC. Combining the CDR3 with reference TRBV2 and TRBJ2-1 gives the whole variable domain EPEVTQTPSHQVTQMGQEVILRCVPISNHLYFYWYRQILGQKVEFLVSFYNNEISEKSEIFDDQFSVERPDGSNFTLKIRSTKLEDSAMYFCASSVRLAANNEQFFGPGTRLTVL.

As for this clone: This CDR3 fails to terminate in the conserved phenylalanine or tryptophan, so it likely reflects a read error. This chain links TRBV6-1 with TRBJ2-7; perhaps TRBD2 as D (6 bases). The CDR3 length is 12 residues. Germline loops: CDR1 MNHNS, CDR2 SASEGT. Trimming stripped 8 bases from V and 4 bases from J, with 12 bases between. CDR3 sequence: CASFGGTYEQYL. CDR3 nucleotides: TGTGCCAGCTTCGGGGGTACATACGAGCAGTACCTC.

The J gene is TRBJ2-5, the V gene TRBV9; 9 positions match TRBD2. The germline V gene encodes CDR1 SGDLS and CDR2 YYNGEE. The junction had 7 bases not matched to a gene; V was cut back by 5 bases and J by 2 bases. The CDR3 extends over 15 amino acids. Here the CDR3 reads CASSYSGSEQETQYF. The CDR3 DNA is TGTGCCAGCAGTTATAGCGGGAGCGAACAAGAGACCCAGTACTTC.

The rearrangement links TRBV23-1 to TRBJ2-1; tentatively, D is TRBD1 (6 bases). TRBV23-1 is recorded as an ORF, its role being uncertain. CDR3 length equals 13 residues. V lost 6 bases to trimming and J lost 7 bases, with 13 bases between them. CDR3 protein: CASSPETGNEQFF. The CDR3 coding sequence is TGCGCCAGCAGCCCCGAAACAGGGAATGAGCAGTTCTTC.

The chain carries TRBV7-9 and TRBJ1-2; no clear D. Trimming removed 2 bases from V and 8 bases from J, with 9 bases in between. In germline, CDR1 is SEHNR, CDR2 FQNEAQ (reference sequence). This CDR3 region has 12 residues. The CDR3: CASSLSPGGYTF. The CDR3 bases are TGTGCCAGCAGCTTATCTCCGGGGGGCTACACCTTC.

This rearrangement joins TRBV2 to TRBJ2-1; a weak D match, TRBD1 (6 bases). The germline V and J ends were trimmed by 7 bases and 8 bases, with 18 bases remaining between them. This CDR3 has 14 amino acids. Germline V gene data show CDR1 as SNHLY and CDR2 as FYNNEI. The CDR3 coding sequence is TGTGCCAGCATGGGGGCTCTTACTGGGGATGAGCAGTTCTTC. Translated, it gives CASMGALTGDEQFF. The entire variable domain, with the rest obtained from reference TRBV2 and TRBJ2-1, is as follows: EPEVTQTPSHQVTQMGQEVILRCVPISNHLYFYWYRQILGQKVEFLVSFYNNEISEKSEIFDDQFSVERPDGSNFTLKIRSTKLEDSAMYFCASMGALTGDEQFFGPGTRLTVL.

This CDR3 reads CASSPEGLAGESYEQYF. The CDR3 coding sequence is TGCGCCAGCAGCCCTGAGGGACTAGCGGGAGAATCCTACGAGCAGTACTTC. The rearrangement links TRBV5-1 to TRBJ2-5, with TRBD2 matching 14 bases. The DNA end is a closer match to TRBJ2-7, so the J assignment may be wrong. Germline V CDR1 and CDR2: SGHRS, YFSETQ. The length of the CDR3 is 17 residues.

The chain has TRBV7-2 and TRBJ2-2; D may be TRBD2 (6 bases). The germline V gene encodes CDR1 SGHTA and CDR2 FQGNSA. Trimming cost V 4 bases and J 2 bases, with 14 bases left between them. This CDR3 region has 16 residues. This chain's CDR3 is CASSSYRGLNTGELFF. In DNA, the CDR3 is TGTGCCAGCAGCTCATACCGAGGACTAAACACCGGGGAGCTGTTTTTT.

The chain employs TRBV5-1 and TRBJ1-1; 10 bases line up with TRBD1. V dropped 4 bases and J dropped 1; count of bases not matched to a gene: 1. The CDR3 consists of 14 residues. Per germline, CDR1 SGHRS and CDR2 YFSETQ. The CDR3 loop reads CASSGTGENTEAFF. CDR3 DNA: TGCGCCAGCAGCGGGACAGGGGAGAACACTGAAGCTTTCTTT.

The chain recombines TRBV7-2 with TRBJ2-1; D unclear. The CDR3 totals 16 residues. The V end lost 7 bases, the J end lost 2 bases, and 18 bases lay between the germline ends. Germline values: CDR1 SGHTA, CDR2 FQGNSA. CDR3 sequence reads: CASNSQAHATYNEQFF. The CDR3 region has the DNA TGTGCCAGCAATTCTCAGGCGCATGCTACCTACAATGAGCAGTTCTTC.

The chain is built from TRBV4-2 and TRBJ2-5; 7 bases match TRBD2. This CDR3 region has 15 residues. V lost 4 bases to trimming and J lost 7 bases; unmatched junction nucleotides: 12. Germline V gene sequence: CDR1 LGHNA, CDR2 YNFKEQ. CDR3 sequence reads: CASSPNSGNFGTQYF. The CDR3 DNA follows: TGTGCCAGCAGCCCGAACAGCGGGAATTTTGGGACCCAGTACTTC.

The chain recombines TRBV5-1 with TRBJ1-1; D ambiguous. The germline CDR1 and CDR2 sequences are SGHRS and YFSETQ. Trimming stripped 1 base from V and 1 base from J, with 11 bases between. The CDR3 consists of 15 residues. In DNA, the CDR3 is TGCGCCAGCAGCTTGAGCCCGGGGTCGAACACTGAAGCTTTCTTT. Amino acids: CASSLSPGSNTEAFF.

This clone has a handful of counts. The rearrangement uses TRBV11-2 and TRBJ2-3; D may be TRBD2 (6 bases). The germline V gene encodes CDR1 SGHAT and CDR2 FQNNGV. The CDR3 is made up of 13 amino acids. The V end lost 1 base, the J end lost 4 bases, and 6 bases lay between the germline ends. The CDR3 sequence: CASSLGLADTQYF. CDR3 nucleotide sequence: TGTGCCAGCAGCTTAGGACTAGCAGATACGCAGTATTTT.

The rearrangement uses TRBV5-1 and TRBJ2-3; perhaps TRBD1 as D (6 bases). The germline CDR1 and CDR2 sequences are SGHRS and YFSETQ. The CDR3 has 16 amino acids. Trimming took off 4 bases at V and 3 bases at J, with 18 bases between the two ends. CDR3 nucleotide sequence: TGCGCCAGCAGCCCTGTCCTGGGGGCGAGTACAGATACGCAGTATTTT. Protein sequence: CASSPVLGASTDTQYF.

V and J are TRBV4-2 and TRBJ2-1, with 8 bases that match TRBD2. CDR1 and CDR2 (germline): LGHNA, YNFKEQ. The CDR3 runs 16 residues. The ends lost 0 bases at V and 5 bases at J; junction bases unmatched: 6. CDR3 residues: CASSQDGLAGHNEQFF. CDR3 nucleotide sequence: TGTGCCAGCAGCCAAGATGGCCTAGCGGGCCACAATGAGCAGTTCTTC.

A few counts support this clone. CDR3 coding DNA: TGCAGCGTTGAAGCGGGGGAGGCAGATACGCAGTATTTT. Translation gives CSVEAGEADTQYF. V is TRBV29-1 and J is TRBJ2-3, with D possibly being TRBD2 (6 bases). V lost 1 base and J 4 bases, leaving 9 bases between the germline ends. The CDR3 length is 13 residues. Germline V gives CDR1 SQVTM, CDR2 ANQGSEA.

Only a few counts were recorded for this clone. For the CDR3, the DNA is TGTGCCAGCAGCTCCCGTGGGTACAGGGGGGAAGAGACCCAGTACTTC. Protein sequence: CASSSRGYRGEETQYF. This chain joins TRBV5-8 and TRBJ2-5, with TRBD1 identical over 8 bases. J gave up 3 bases and V 3 bases, and 10 bases lay outside the gene matches. This CDR3 is 16 amino acids long. Germline V CDR1 and CDR2: SGHTS, YDEGEE.